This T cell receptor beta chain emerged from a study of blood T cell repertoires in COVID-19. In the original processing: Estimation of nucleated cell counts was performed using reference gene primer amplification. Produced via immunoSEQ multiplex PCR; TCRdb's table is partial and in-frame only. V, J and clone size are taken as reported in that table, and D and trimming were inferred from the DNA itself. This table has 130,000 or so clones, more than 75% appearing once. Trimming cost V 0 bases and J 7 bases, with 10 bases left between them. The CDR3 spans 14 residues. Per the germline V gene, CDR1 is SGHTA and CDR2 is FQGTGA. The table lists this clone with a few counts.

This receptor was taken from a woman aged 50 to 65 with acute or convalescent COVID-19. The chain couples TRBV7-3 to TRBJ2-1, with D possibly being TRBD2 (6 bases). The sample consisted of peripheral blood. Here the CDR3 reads CASSLTAGRNEQFF. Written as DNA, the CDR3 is TGTGCCAGCAGCTTAACGGCGGGGAGGAATGAGCAGTTCTTC.